This T cell receptor beta chain appears in the sequencing data of a study of blood T cell repertoires in COVID-19. The germline V gene has CDR1 SEHNR and CDR2 FQNEAQ (reference sequence). CDR3 length: 14 amino acids. Trimming cost V 5 bases and J 2 bases; bases outside gene matches: 3. Original processing notes: Reference gene primer amplification gave estimated nucleated cell counts. Assay used: immunoSEQ multiplex PCR; TCRdb lists only in-frame clones, some missing. That table supplies the V and J calls and clone size; D and trimming were determined from the DNA. The sample carries roughly 410,000 clones, over 75% recorded once.

The source of this sequence is a woman in her forties with COVID-19, enrolled during active disease. This chain uses TRBV7-9 with TRBJ2-3; 8 bases agree with TRBD2. The source material was peripheral blood. The CDR3 coding sequence is TGTGCCAGCAGCAAGCGGGAGTACACAGATACGCAGTATTTT. Protein product: CASSKREYTDTQYF.